This T cell receptor beta chain was profiled in a study of blood T cell repertoires in COVID-19. About the research overall: Donors in the United States, Italy and Spain gave samples during acute or convalescent COVID-19. In each case, the material was cDNA or gDNA derived from T cells, B-cell-depleted T cells, or PBMCs.

V trimming: 3 bases; J trimming: 1 base; junction bases outside the gene matches: 6. From germline, CDR1 is MNHEY and CDR2 SVGAGI. The CDR3 runs 16 residues. Per the authors' pipeline: Amplified reference gene primers provided the basis for estimating nucleated cell counts. The protocol was immunoSEQ multiplex PCR, while the TCRdb copy is restricted to in-frame clones and leaves out a portion. The V and J calls and clone size were taken over from that table, and D and trimming were inferred from the DNA. The table has fewer than 85,000 clones, more than 75% seen once; the top ten hold 15% to 20%. This clone was recorded only once.

Sequencing was performed on peripheral blood. The origin of this receptor is a woman aged 80 or over with active or convalescent COVID-19. The chain couples TRBV6-5 to TRBJ2-5; 9 bases agree with TRBD1. The CDR3 is CASSYGDREVQETQYF. In DNA form, the CDR3 reads TGTGCCAGCAGTTATGGGGACAGGGAAGTCCAAGAGACCCAGTACTTC.